The entry below describes one T cell receptor beta chain. Its antigen is not known. The data stem from a study of cytomegalovirus exposure and HLA in healthy donors. PCR was performed using 60 Vbeta and 13 Jbeta primers. The protocol was immunoSEQ multiplex PCR, while the TCRdb copy is restricted to in-frame clones and leaves out a portion. The sample contains more than 110,000 clones, 73% of which appear only once. Study-wide results and limits: Later work found most CMV-associated TCR beta chains apparently HLA-restricted. In most subjects, TCR beta sequences reportedly gave accurate predictions of HLA-A and HLA-B alleles.

The germline V gene encodes CDR1 SNHLY and CDR2 FYNNEI. Trimming took 3 bases from V and 2 from J; bases not matched to a gene: 4. The CDR3 length is 15 residues. This sequence originates from a woman in her thirties or forties in good health and CMV-seronegative. The sample comprised PBMCs. V gene TRBV2 combines with J gene TRBJ1-3; 7 bases match TRBD1. CDR3: CASSEGTATGNTIYF. The CDR3 region has the DNA TGTGCCAGCAGTGAGGGGACAGCCACTGGAAACACCATATATTTT.